The TCR beta chain under discussion was sequenced for a study of identical twins. Unique molecular identifiers were present on the cDNA, and a universal primer site came from template switching. TCRdb reprocessed the 5' RACE reads via MiXCR and lists one record per CDR3 protein. The sample yields under 1 million distinct CDR3 sequences, 10% to 15% seen once. The same specimen was also included in a second study, on yellow fever vaccine responses in identical twins. That investigation notes: The authors reported partly convergent, partly personalized vaccine responses in identical twins.

Sequencing was performed on PBMCs. The TCR comes from a woman aged 18-35 years in good health.

Here the CDR3 DNA reads TGCGCCAGCAGCCAAGGGCCTCCGGGACAGGTGGCTGGCTACACCTTC. It codes for CASSQGPPGQVAGYTF. J is TRBJ1-2 and V is TRBV4-1, with 8 bases that match TRBD1. The germline CDR1 and CDR2 sequences are MGHRA and YSYEKL. The CDR3 covers 16 residues. Losses at the gene ends were 1 base for V and 7 bases for J; bases not matched to a gene: 11.